The 5 T cell receptor beta chains in this list originate from one sample, sequenced in a study of CD4 T cells in relation to SARS-CoV-2 and coronaviruses. Clones were read by immunoSEQ multiplex PCR, and TCRdb kept only the in-frame ones, dropping some. Counted here are about 37,000 clones, approximately 86% occurring once; the ten biggest clones make up around 4.2%. Their cognate antigens are unknown. Sequencing input: naive CD4+ T cells from PBMCs, cultured in vitro. Subset in this sample: naive CD4+ T cells isolated by negative enrichment. The receptor set was obtained from an adult with COVID-19.

This chain connects TRBV7-6 to TRBJ1-3; 10 nucleotides agree with TRBD1. The CDR3 covers 20 residues. V was clipped by 2 bases and J by 0 bases; unmatched bases: 13. Germline V gene sequence: CDR1 SGHVS, CDR2 FNYEAQ. DNA of the CDR3: TGTGCCAGCAGCTTATCCCCCCGGACAGGGGGACCGAGCTCTGGAAACACCATATATTTT. The encoded protein is CASSLSPRTGGPSSGNTIYF.

This chain uses TRBV29-1 with TRBJ2-1; D possibly corresponds to TRBD2 (6 bases). Germline assignment: CDR1 SQVTM and CDR2 ANQGSEA. The V gene lost 3 bases and the J gene lost 6 bases, with 9 bases spanning the gap. This CDR3 spans 12 amino acids. The DNA of the CDR3 is TGCAGCGTTGAGGAGGGGACCAATGAGCAGTTCTTC. Translating it yields CSVEEGTNEQFF.

This chain uses TRBV28 with TRBJ2-3, with D uncertain. CDR3 size: 14 residues. V lost 5 bases, J lost 4 bases, and 13 bases lay in between. Germline CDR1 and CDR2: MDHEN and SYDVKM. The CDR3 nucleotides are TGTGCCAGCAGTAGCAGGTTACTGTCAGATACGCAGTATTTT. Translation gives CASSSRLLSDTQYF.

J is TRBJ2-2 and V is TRBV20-1, with 10 bases that match TRBD2. CDR1 is DFQATT, CDR2 SNEGSKA, per germline (reference sequence). There are 14 residues in the CDR3. The ends lost 3 bases at V and 5 bases at J; junction bases unmatched: 3. Here the CDR3 reads CSASSGRLTGELFF. Written as DNA, the CDR3 is TGCAGTGCTAGTAGCGGGAGGTTGACCGGGGAGCTGTTTTTT.

The CDR3 nucleotides read TGTGCCAGTAGTTTCTCGGGACAATCGAACACTGAAGCTTTCTTT. Translation: CASSFSGQSNTEAFF. The gene calls are TRBV19 and TRBJ1-1, with D possibly matching TRBD1 (6 bases). Per germline, CDR1 LNHDA and CDR2 SQIVND (reference sequence). V lost 5 bases to trimming and J lost 1 base, with 14 bases between them. The CDR3 is 15 amino acids.